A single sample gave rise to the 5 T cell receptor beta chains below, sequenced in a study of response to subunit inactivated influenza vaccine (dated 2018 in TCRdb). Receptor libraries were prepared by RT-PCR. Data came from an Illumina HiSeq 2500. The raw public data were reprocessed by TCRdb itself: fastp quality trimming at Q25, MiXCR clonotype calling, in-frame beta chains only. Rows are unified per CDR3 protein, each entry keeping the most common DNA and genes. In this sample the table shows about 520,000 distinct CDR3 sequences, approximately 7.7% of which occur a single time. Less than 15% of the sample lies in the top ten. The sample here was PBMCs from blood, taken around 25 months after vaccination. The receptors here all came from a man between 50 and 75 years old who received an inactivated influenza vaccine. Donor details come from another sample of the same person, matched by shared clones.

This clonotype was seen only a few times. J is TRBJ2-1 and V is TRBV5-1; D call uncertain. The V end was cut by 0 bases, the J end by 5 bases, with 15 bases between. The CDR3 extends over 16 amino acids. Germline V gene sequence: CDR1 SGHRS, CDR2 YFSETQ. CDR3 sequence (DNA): TGCGCCAGCAGCTTGGGTGTTAGAATGAGAAACAATGAGCAGTTCTTC. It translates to CASSLGVRMRNNEQFF.

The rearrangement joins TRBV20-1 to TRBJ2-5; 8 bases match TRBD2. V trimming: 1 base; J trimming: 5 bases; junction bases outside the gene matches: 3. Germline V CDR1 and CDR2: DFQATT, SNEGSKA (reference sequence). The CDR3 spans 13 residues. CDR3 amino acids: CSARAASGETQYF. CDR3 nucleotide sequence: TGCAGTGCTAGAGCAGCTAGCGGGGAGACCCAGTACTTC.

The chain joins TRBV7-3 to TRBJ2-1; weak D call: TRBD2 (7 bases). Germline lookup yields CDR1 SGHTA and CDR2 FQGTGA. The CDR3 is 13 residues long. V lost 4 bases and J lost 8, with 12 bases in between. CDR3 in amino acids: CASSSGAGDEQFF. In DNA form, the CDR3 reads TGTGCCAGCAGCTCAGGGGCGGGAGATGAGCAGTTCTTC.

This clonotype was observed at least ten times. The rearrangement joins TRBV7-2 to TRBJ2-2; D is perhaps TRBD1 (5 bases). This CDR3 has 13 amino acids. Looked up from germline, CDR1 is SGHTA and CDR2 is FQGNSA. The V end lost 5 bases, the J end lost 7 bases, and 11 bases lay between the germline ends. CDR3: CASSPRGVGELFF. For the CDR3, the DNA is TGTGCCAGCAGCCCAAGGGGCGTCGGGGAGCTGTTTTTT.

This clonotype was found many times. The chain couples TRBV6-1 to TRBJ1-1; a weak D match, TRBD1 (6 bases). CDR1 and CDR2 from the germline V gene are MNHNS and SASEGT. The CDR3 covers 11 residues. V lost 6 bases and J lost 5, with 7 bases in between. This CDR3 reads CASRQGTEAFF. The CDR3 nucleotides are TGTGCCAGCAGGCAGGGGACTGAAGCTTTCTTT.